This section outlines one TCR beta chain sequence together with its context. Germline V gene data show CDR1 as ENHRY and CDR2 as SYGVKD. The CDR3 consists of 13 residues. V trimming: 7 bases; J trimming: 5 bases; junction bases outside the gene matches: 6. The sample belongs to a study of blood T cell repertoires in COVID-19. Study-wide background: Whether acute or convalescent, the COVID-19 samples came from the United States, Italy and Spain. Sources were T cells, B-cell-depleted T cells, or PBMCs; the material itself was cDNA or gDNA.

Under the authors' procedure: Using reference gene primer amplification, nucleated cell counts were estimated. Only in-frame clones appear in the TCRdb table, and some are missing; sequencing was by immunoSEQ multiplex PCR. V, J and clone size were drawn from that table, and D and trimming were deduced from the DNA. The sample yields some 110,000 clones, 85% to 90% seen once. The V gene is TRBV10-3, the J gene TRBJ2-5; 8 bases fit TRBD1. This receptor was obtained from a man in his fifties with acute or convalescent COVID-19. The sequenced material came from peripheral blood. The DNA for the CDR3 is TGTGCCATCAATCGGGACAGGTCGGAGACCCAGTACTTC. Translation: CAINRDRSETQYF.